This T cell receptor (beta chain) was observed in a study of blood T cell repertoires in COVID-19. About the study: COVID-19 samples from acute and convalescent phases originated in the United States, Italy and Spain. T cells, B-cell-depleted T cells, or PBMCs provided the cDNA or gDNA that served as material.

Looked up from germline, CDR1 is SEHNR and CDR2 is FQNEAQ (reference sequence). The CDR3 is 15 residues long. Trimming cost V 5 bases and J 6 bases; bases outside gene matches: 8. As originally analysed: Using reference gene primer amplification, nucleated cell counts were estimated. Clones were sequenced by immunoSEQ multiplex PCR, and TCRdb holds only the in-frame ones, with some missing. The V and J calls and clone size come from that table; D and trimming were worked out from the DNA. The table has approximately 130,000 clones, roughly 82% seen once. The receptor was isolated from a human donor in a cohort sampled during active COVID-19. The genes are TRBV7-9 and TRBJ2-3; the match to TRBD2 covers 10 bases. The sample consisted of peripheral blood. The CDR3 loop is CASSPWTSGRDTQYF. CDR3 nucleotide sequence: TGTGCCAGCAGCCCATGGACTAGCGGTCGGGATACGCAGTATTTT.